The 21 T cell receptor beta chains below all came from one sample that was sequenced in a study of blood T cell repertoires in COVID-19. The data were produced by immunoSEQ multiplex PCR, yet TCRdb's version contains in-frame clones alone and is incomplete. Of about 180,000 clones listed, approximately 80% are singletons. Material for sequencing was PBMCs or T cells enriched from blood (not recorded which). Receptors were obtained from a man aged 55 to 70 who had been exposed to COVID-19.

The rearrangement joins TRBV9 to TRBJ2-7; TRBD1 agrees at 8 bases. The J segment lost 2 bases and the V segment lost 0 bases, leaving 1 base of the junction unmatched. The CDR3 contains 14 residues. Per the germline V gene, CDR1 is SGDLS and CDR2 is YYNGEE. This CDR3 is CASSVGTGPYEQYF. In DNA, the CDR3 is TGTGCCAGCAGCGTAGGGACAGGGCCCTACGAGCAGTACTTC.

The chain recombines TRBV7-8 with TRBJ1-2; tentative D call: TRBD1 (5 bases). Germline CDR1 is SGHVS and CDR2 is FQNEAQ. Between the trimmed V and J ends, which lost 2 bases and 5 bases, there was a span of 18 bases. The CDR3 totals 16 residues. As DNA, the CDR3 is TGTGCCAGCAGCTTAACGGGGGGATGGCAGTCATATGGCTACACCTTC. As protein: CASSLTGGWQSYGYTF.

This clone has only a few counts. The chain employs TRBV9 and TRBJ2-3; 7 bases fit TRBD2. The CDR3 extends over 15 amino acids. V dropped 7 bases and J dropped 6; count of bases not matched to a gene: 14. Germline V gives CDR1 SGDLS, CDR2 YYNGEE. The CDR3 here is CASLWRRTSNDTQYF. Here the CDR3 DNA reads TGTGCCAGCCTTTGGAGAAGGACTAGTAATGATACGCAGTATTTT.

This rearrangement joins TRBV7-9 to TRBJ1-2; the D gene is possibly TRBD1 (5 bases). Per the germline V gene, CDR1 is SEHNR and CDR2 is FQNEAQ (reference sequence). Trimming pared 5 bases from V and 6 bases from J, leaving 13 bases between. The CDR3 is 13 residues long. The CDR3 here is CASSLTSGNGYTF. CDR3 DNA sequence: TGTGCCAGCAGCCTTACGTCAGGGAATGGCTACACCTTC.

This clone was counted once. The chain combines TRBV2 with TRBJ1-5, with D tentatively TRBD1 (6 bases). Deletions cut 4 bases from V and 3 bases from J, with 10 bases between. The germline gives CDR1 SNHLY, CDR2 FYNNEI. This CDR3 is 14 amino acids long. The CDR3 region is CASSVQGYNQPQHF. The CDR3 nucleotides are TGTGCCAGCAGTGTACAGGGTTACAATCAGCCCCAGCATTTT. Full variable domain (missing parts from reference TRBV2 and TRBJ1-5): EPEVTQTPSHQVTQMGQEVILRCVPISNHLYFYWYRQILGQKVEFLVSFYNNEISEKSEIFDDQFSVERPDGSNFTLKIRSTKLEDSAMYFCASSVQGYNQPQHFGDGTRLSIL.

The chain employs TRBV23-1 and TRBJ2-7; a possible D gene is TRBD1 (5 bases). TRBV23-1 is filed as an ORF, its function uncertain. The CDR3 covers 10 residues. Trimming cost V 11 bases and J 4 bases, with 9 bases left between them. DNA for the CDR3: TGCGCCGCCAGGGTTTACGAGCAGTACTTC. Its translation is CAARVYEQYF.

V usage is TRBV7-6 and J usage is TRBJ2-1, with 7 bases that match TRBD2. J was trimmed by 0 bases and V by 0 bases; bases with no gene match: 5. The CDR3 runs to 17 residues. Per germline, CDR1 SGHVS and CDR2 FNYEAQ. The CDR3 loop is CASSLAPSGSSYNEQFF. CDR3 nucleotides: TGTGCCAGCAGCTTAGCCCCTAGCGGAAGCTCCTACAATGAGCAGTTCTTC.

This clone was detected only a few times. The chain is built from TRBV19 and TRBJ1-1; perhaps TRBD1 as D (5 bases). V lost 3 bases, J lost 4 bases, and 9 bases lay in between. The CDR3 is 13 amino acids. In germline, CDR1 is LNHDA, CDR2 SQIVND (reference sequence). CDR3 loop: CASSILGGTEAFF. The CDR3 DNA reads TGTGCCAGTAGTATCTTGGGGGGCACTGAAGCTTTCTTT.

The chain uses TRBV19 and TRBJ2-1, with 7 bases identical to TRBD2. V lost 3 bases and J lost 8; bases outside the gene matches: 10. This CDR3 comprises 15 residues. Germline CDR1 is LNHDA and CDR2 is SQIVND (reference sequence). CDR3 sequence reads: CASSMGGAGADEQFF. For the CDR3, the DNA is TGTGCCAGTAGTATGGGTGGGGCGGGAGCGGATGAGCAGTTCTTC.

This chain links TRBV2 with TRBJ2-1; 10 positions agree with TRBD1. CDR3 length: 14 amino acids. V lost 3 bases to trimming and J lost 7 bases; unmatched junction nucleotides: 3. From germline, CDR1 is SNHLY and CDR2 FYNNEI. CDR3 coding DNA: TGTGCCAGCAGTGACCCGGGACAGGGGAATGAGCAGTTCTTC. Its translation: CASSDPGQGNEQFF.

V is TRBV10-3 and J is TRBJ1-1; D is perhaps TRBD1 (6 bases). Germline CDR1 reads ENHRY; CDR2 reads SYGVKD. Deletions cut 6 bases from V and 4 bases from J, with 15 bases between. This CDR3 has 14 residues. DNA for the CDR3: TGTGCCATCAGCCTAGAGGGGGGGGCCACTGAAGCTTTCTTT. Translated, it gives CAISLEGGATEAFF.

This clone came up a few times. This chain connects TRBV19 to TRBJ2-3; 11 bases align to TRBD2. Germline V gene lookup returns CDR1 LNHDA and CDR2 SQIVND (reference sequence). Trimming took 7 bases from V and 1 from J; bases not matched to a gene: 13. The CDR3 length is 18 residues. In nucleotides, the CDR3 is TGTGCCAGTACCAAGAGGGGACTAGCGGAACGTCGCACAGATACGCAGTATTTT. This encodes CASTKRGLAERRTDTQYF.

This chain links TRBV19 with TRBJ1-3; D is unresolved. V gave up 7 bases and J gave up 2 bases, with 12 bases separating them. The CDR3 is 14 amino acids. In germline, CDR1 is LNHDA, CDR2 SQIVND (reference sequence). The CDR3 reads CASISGAPGNTIYF. The DNA for the CDR3 is TGTGCCAGTATTAGCGGCGCTCCTGGAAACACCATATATTTT.

The chain couples TRBV4-3 to TRBJ1-1; D remains unclear. The CDR3 length is 13 residues. Germline V gene sequence: CDR1 LGHNA, CDR2 YSLEER. Trimming took off 0 bases at V and 7 bases at J, with 9 bases between the two ends. The CDR3 nucleotides read TGCGCCAGCAGCCAAGAGATTGGGCTTGAAGCTTTCTTT. Encoded protein: CASSQEIGLEAFF.

The rearrangement uses TRBV19 and TRBJ2-2; 7 bases align to TRBD2. The V gene end was trimmed by 5 bases and the J gene end by 7 bases; junction bases not matched to a gene: 16. The CDR3 consists of 17 residues. Germline V gene sequence: CDR1 LNHDA, CDR2 SQIVND (reference sequence). The CDR3 coding sequence is TGTGCCAGTAGTGTACGAGCTAGCGGAACCCGGCTCGGGGAGCTGTTTTTT. It encodes CASSVRASGTRLGELFF. Full variable domain (outside the CDR3, taken from reference TRBV19 and TRBJ2-2): DGGITQSPKYLFRKEGQNVTLSCEQNLNHDAMYWYRQDPGQGLRLIYYSQIVNDFQKGDIAEGYSVSREKKESFPLTVTSAQKNPTAFYLCASSVRASGTRLGELFFGEGSRLTVL.

The chain uses TRBV28 and TRBJ1-2; 8 bases map to TRBD1. The CDR3 extends over 14 amino acids. V lost 8 bases, J lost 0 bases, and 5 bases stayed unmatched. Germline V gene lookup returns CDR1 MDHEN and CDR2 SYDVKM. CDR3 loop: CASASGGSNYGYTF. The DNA of the CDR3 is TGTGCCAGCGCGTCAGGGGGCTCTAACTATGGCTACACCTTC.

This clone came up a few times. The genes are TRBV5-4 and TRBJ2-7; 12 nucleotides line up with TRBD1. Germline lookup yields CDR1 SGHNT and CDR2 YYREEE (reference sequence). The CDR3 has 15 amino acids. The ends lost 3 bases at V and 4 bases at J; junction bases unmatched: 5. CDR3 nucleotide sequence: TGTGCCAGCAGCTACGGGACAGGGGGCATTTACGAGCAGTACTTC. It is translated as CASSYGTGGIYEQYF.

This clone has only one observation. The chain has TRBV7-9 and TRBJ2-1, with 12 nucleotides matching TRBD2. The CDR3 runs to 14 residues. Trimming took 5 bases from V and 12 from J; bases not matched to a gene: 8. Germline CDR1 reads SEHNR; CDR2 reads FQNEAQ (reference sequence). The CDR3, as DNA: TGTGCCAGCAGCACCCCGGGACTAGCGGGTGGGCAGTTCTTC. Translated, it gives CASSTPGLAGGQFF.

The gene calls are TRBV12-3 or TRBV12-4 and TRBJ2-1, with a possible D match to TRBD2 (6 bases). CDR3 length: 11 residues. V gave up 5 bases and J gave up 7 bases, with 6 bases separating them. CDR3 residues: CASSGRNEQFF. The CDR3 DNA reads TGTGCCAGCAGTGGGAGGAATGAGCAGTTCTTC.

V gene TRBV3-1 (or the pseudogene TRBV3-2) combines with J gene TRBJ2-3, with 7 bases aligning to TRBD2. The CDR3 sequence is 15 residues long. Germline V gene lookup returns CDR1 LGHDT and CDR2 YNNKEL (reference sequence). V trimming: 4 bases; J trimming: 2 bases; junction bases outside the gene matches: 6. CDR3 nucleotides: TGTGCCAGCAGCCGCCGGGAGGCGGACACAGATACGCAGTATTTT. Translating it yields CASSRREADTDTQYF.

The CDR3 DNA sequence: TGTGCTAGTGGCAAAGGACACAACTACAATGAGCAGTTCTTC. It is translated as CASGKGHNYNEQFF. The chain joins TRBV12-5 to TRBJ2-1, with a possible D match to TRBD1 (5 bases). CDR3 length equals 14 residues. The ends were cut back, 6 bases at V and 3 bases at J, with 12 bases in the middle. Germline V lookup: CDR1 LGHNT, CDR2 FRNRAP.